Listed here are 12 T cell receptor beta chains from one sample, sequenced in a study of T cells in women clearing cervical HPV infection. Here immunoSEQ multiplex PCR was the method, and the copy in TCRdb shows in-frame clones only, minus some. This repertoire comprises 28,000 or so clones; its ten largest clones make up 7.5% to 9.5%. The sample taken for sequencing was blood buffy coat. The receptors originated from a woman between 18 and 70 years old with a cervical HPV16 infection that either progressed to CIN3+ or cleared (not recorded which).

Points on this clone: The read ends 3 residues before the CDR3 terminus; that terminus is restored from the germline J gene. The V gene is TRBV5-4, the J gene TRBJ1-2; the D is unclear. The V gene lost 0 bases and the J gene lost 2 bases, with 8 bases spanning the gap. The CDR3 has 14 amino acids. Per germline, CDR1 SGHNT and CDR2 YYREEE (reference sequence). The part of the CDR3 DNA that was read is TGTGCCAGCAGCTTGGTTTCGTCGAACTATGGC. Its protein is CASSLVSSNYG. The entire CDR3 protein is CASSLVSSNYGYTF.

As for this clone: Germline and junction disagree at one end, which may indicate a read error. The CDR3 is cut off 3 residues early in the read; its end comes from the germline J gene. The V call is TRBV5-1, the J call TRBJ1-1, with 8 bases identical to TRBD1. CDR1 SGHRS and CDR2 YFSETQ come from the germline V gene. The CDR3 contains 15 residues. The chain's CDR3 is CARSLEDRVYTEAFF. The CDR3 DNA, read in part, is TGCGCCAGAAGCTTGGAGGACAGGGTATACACTGAA.

In regard to this clone: The read is 3 residues too short to cover the CDR3 end, so that end is filled in from the germline J gene. The chain is built from TRBV7-2 and TRBJ1-2; TRBD1 matches at 9 bases. Germline V CDR1 and CDR2: SGHTA, FQGNSA. This CDR3 is built from 15 residues. This CDR3 is CASSLYSGQGNDYTF. CDR3 DNA (partial): TGTGCCAGCAGCTTATATTCGGGACAGGGCAATGAC.

A word on this clone: The read gets to within 3 residues of the CDR3 end, and the germline J gene fills in the rest. V gene TRBV18 combines with J gene TRBJ2-4, with D maybe TRBD1 (5 bases). The germline gives CDR1 KGHSH, CDR2 LQKENI. This CDR3 region has 13 residues. CDR3 residues: CASSPPTAYGQYF. The sequenced part of the CDR3 DNA is TGTGCCAGCTCACCACCGACAGCCTATGGT. The complete variable domain, with remaining parts taken from reference TRBV18 and TRBJ2-4, reads NAGVMQNPRHLVRRRGQEARLRCSPMKGHSHVYWYRQLPEEGLKFMVYLQKENIIDESGMPKERFSAEFPKEGPSILRIQQVVRGDSAAYFCASSPPTAYGQYFGAGTRLSVL.

A remark on this clone: From the germline J gene comes the end of the CDR3, since the read stops 3 residues before it. The chain is built from TRBV18 and TRBJ1-2; the D gene is possibly TRBD1 (5 bases). There are 15 residues in the CDR3. Germline CDR1 reads KGHSH; CDR2 reads LQKENI. The chain's CDR3 is CASSRNLAGPYDYTF. Partial CDR3 DNA: TGTGCCAGCTCACGAAACCTAGCGGGACCCTACGAC. Supplemented by reference TRBV18 and TRBJ1-2, the full variable domain reads NAGVMQNPRHLVRRRGQEARLRCSPMKGHSHVYWYRQLPEEGLKFMVYLQKENIIDESGMPKERFSAEFPKEGPSILRIQQVVRGDSAAYFCASSRNLAGPYDYTFGSGTRLTVV.

A word on this clone: The read gets to within 3 residues of the CDR3 end, and the germline J gene fills in the rest. V and J are TRBV5-1 and TRBJ1-2; possibly TRBD1 for D (5 bases). Per germline, CDR1 SGHRS and CDR2 YFSETQ. The CDR3 sequence is 14 residues long. V lost 0 bases to trimming and J lost 4 bases, with 10 bases between them. The CDR3 DNA, read in part, is TGCGCCAGCAGCTTGGCCGGGGGGGGCTATGGC. This sequence encodes CASSLAGGGYG. Given in full, the CDR3 is CASSLAGGGYGYTF.

With respect to this clone: The read ends 3 residues early relative to the CDR3; the germline J gene fills the gap. This chain links TRBV2 with TRBJ2-5; perhaps TRBD2 as D (6 bases). The CDR3 runs to 14 residues. V lost 2 bases and J lost 5, with 12 bases in between. Germline lookup yields CDR1 SNHLY and CDR2 FYNNEI. CDR3 DNA, as far as it was read: TGTGCCAGCAGTGAAAGTCCTGGGGGGGAGACC. As protein: CASSESPGGET. The CDR3, in full, reads CASSESPGGETQYF.

Comment on this clone: The CDR3 goes on 3 residues after the read ends, and that part is filled in from the germline J gene. This chain connects TRBV18 to TRBJ1-2; tentative D call: TRBD1 (6 bases). The CDR3 consists of 15 residues. Germline CDR1 KGHSH, CDR2 LQKENI. CDR3 bases read: TGTGCCAGCTCCCCTAGTTCAGGGGTTGGCTACGAC. This translates into CASSPSSGVGYD. The CDR3 as a whole reads CASSPSSGVGYDYTF.

Concerning this clone itself: Read sequence stops 3 residues before the CDR3 end, and the germline J gene provides the missing end. This rearrangement joins TRBV5-6 to TRBJ1-4; 7 bases agree with TRBD1. This CDR3 contains 15 residues. The germline V gene has CDR1 SGHDT and CDR2 YYEEEE. This CDR3 reads CASSLGQGFNSPLFF. CDR3 bases read: TGTGCCAGCAGCTTGGGACAGGGATTTAATTCACCA.

As concerns this clone: The DNA ends 3 residues before the CDR3 does, and the rest of the CDR3 is filled in from the germline J gene. The chain combines TRBV9 with TRBJ1-2; 7 nucleotides agree with TRBD1. Germline lookup yields CDR1 SGDLS and CDR2 YYNGEE. With V trimmed by 4 bases and J by 1 base, 7 bases remained unmatched. The CDR3 runs 15 residues. This CDR3 reads CASSPRQGNNYGYTF. Incomplete CDR3 DNA: TGTGCCAGCAGCCCCCGACAGGGTAATAACTATGGC. The full variable domain, in which reference TRBV9 and TRBJ1-2 provide the parts outside the CDR3, is DSGVTQTPKHLITATGQRVTLRCSPRSGDLSVYWYQQSLDQGLQFLIQYYNGEERAKGNILERFSAQQFPDLHSELNLSSLELGDSALYFCASSPRQGNNYGYTFGSGTRLTVV.

A word on this clone: The DNA ends 3 residues before the CDR3 does, and the rest of the CDR3 is filled in from the germline J gene. The genes are TRBV19 and TRBJ2-1; 9 bases fit TRBD2. Germline trimming cut 4 bases from V and 7 bases from J; bases unmatched to any gene: 8. The CDR3 is 15 amino acids. Germline loops: CDR1 LNHDA, CDR2 SQIVND (reference sequence). The CDR3 is CASSTLAGAVNEQFF. Partial CDR3 DNA: TGTGCCAGTAGTACCTTAGCGGGAGCAGTTAATGAG.

A remark on this clone: The missing CDR3 end, 3 residues past where the read stops, is filled in from the germline J gene. V usage is TRBV7-9 and J usage is TRBJ1-1; no definite D call. Germline loops: CDR1 SEHNR, CDR2 FQNEAQ (reference sequence). The CDR3 length is 13 residues. V lost 1 base to trimming and J lost 4 bases, with 7 bases between them. The CDR3 reads CASSLGAGTEAFF. The DNA read from the CDR3 is TGTGCCAGCAGCTTAGGTGCGGGCACTGAA.